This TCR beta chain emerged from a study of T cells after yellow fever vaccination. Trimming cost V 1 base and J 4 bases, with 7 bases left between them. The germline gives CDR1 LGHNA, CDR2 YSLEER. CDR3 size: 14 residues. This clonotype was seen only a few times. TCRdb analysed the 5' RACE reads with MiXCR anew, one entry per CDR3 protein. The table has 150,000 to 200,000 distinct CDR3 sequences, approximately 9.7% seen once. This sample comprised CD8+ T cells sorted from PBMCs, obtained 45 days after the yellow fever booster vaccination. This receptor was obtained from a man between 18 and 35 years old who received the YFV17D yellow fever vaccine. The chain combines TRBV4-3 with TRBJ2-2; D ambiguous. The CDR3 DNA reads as TGCGCCAGCAGCCAAGGGCGCATCACCGGGGAGCTGTTTTTT. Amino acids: CASSQGRITGELFF.